The sequence of this TCR beta chain was determined in a study of T cells in localized non-small cell lung cancer. General study results and limits: Uninvolved adjacent lung had the highest recorded T cell clonality, with tumor below it.

The germline V gene has CDR1 LGHNA and CDR2 YSLEER. With 1 base clipped from V and 8 bases from J, the junction kept 19 bases outside the gene matches. CDR3 length: 19 residues. Comments on this clone: Its antigen remains unidentified.

Here immunoSEQ multiplex PCR was the method, and the copy in TCRdb shows in-frame clones only, minus some. The table includes 25,000 to 35,000 clones, about 91% detected once. V gene TRBV4-3 combines with J gene TRBJ1-4, with 7 bases matching TRBD1. This receptor was obtained from a man between 40 and 70 years old with stage II lung adenocarcinoma. This specimen consisted of PBMCs, obtained before any cancer treatment. Written as DNA, the CDR3 is TGCGCCAGCAGCCAAGTCGGGGACCTCTGGGGGGCAGGGGGGGAAAAACTGTTTTTT. It translates to CASSQVGDLWGAGGEKLFF.